This TCR beta chain stems from a study of T-cell memory formation after mild COVID-19 (dated by TCRdb to 2020 to 2022). For the study in its entirety: Most TCR sequence clusters were specific to one of the two donors. In a couple of donors, T-cell clones that expanded and contracted after mild COVID-19 were tracked by sequencing TCRalpha and TCRbeta repertoires over time. Two young, previously healthy adult volunteers, one female and one male, were included in the cohort.

The sample holds a few counts of this clonotype. Its antigen is not yet known. Per-base qualities were not stored, and no clone one base away is much larger. Sequencing instrument: Illumina NovaSeq 6000. cDNA libraries for TCRalpha and TCRbeta were prepared by 5'RACE using constant-segment primers, with sample barcodes and unique molecular identifiers added. RNA was extracted from every sample with Trizol reagent. Library amplification was performed in two PCR steps, and a second sample barcode and Illumina TruSeq adapters were introduced in the second step. Libraries were sequenced on an Illumina NovaSeq with 2 x 150 bp paired-end reads. For the original study's pipeline: The reads were demultiplexed and collapsed into UMI-guided consensus sequences using migec v1.2.7. With mixcr v2.1.11, UMI consensuses were aligned to TRA and TRB V and J templates and assembled into clonotypes. A clonotype was counted as expanded or contracted only when both edgeR and NoisET called the clonotype significant, with the noise models trained on biological replicates. For edgeR calls, the cutoffs were a false discovery rate-adjusted p below 0.01 and a log2 fold-change threshold of 1. As an exploratory analysis of dynamics, max-normalized trajectories of the 1000 most abundant clonotypes were examined with PCA combined with hierarchical clustering. Separately sequenced CD4+ and CD8+ repertoires were used to assign the CD4 or CD8 phenotype of responding clones. Through fastp at Q25 and MiXCR, TCRdb rebuilt clones from the public reads, retaining in-frame beta chains. When rows share a CDR3 protein, they turn into one entry using the most common DNA and genes. What appears here as the V and J calls and clone size reflects TCRdb's work, not the paper's. The sample yields 470,000 or so distinct CDR3 sequences; roughly 20% were counted once. Of the sample, over 9% is held by the ten largest clones.

Ficoll-Paque density gradient centrifugation was used to isolate PBMCs. Including cysteine and phenylalanine, the CDR3 has 17 amino acids. The kept DNA is CDR3 alone, 51 bases in frame from the first base. Broader findings and caveats from the paper: Clones that contracted from day 15 to 85 showed balanced CD4/CD8 phenotypes, whereas a second wave of clones that expanded from day 15 to 37 leaned towards CD4+. Only a couple of mild cases were covered by the study, and larger cohorts that include severe cases with pre-infection samples were considered necessary. Whether the second-wave clones peaking on day 37 were SARS-CoV-2 specific was not confirmed. Contracting CD4+ clones were located mainly in the CM and EM memory subsets, whereas CD8+ clones were found to be enriched in EMRA. Some responding clones were found in pre-infection memory, which suggests that pre-existing cross-reactive memory T cells took part in the SARS-CoV-2 response.

Sequencing used PBMCs or a T cell subset sorted from them (not recorded which). This clonotype originated in an adult woman who had mild COVID-19 (a few samples of this study predate the infection). The sample titles of this study are shuffled in the database, so cell type and time point are left out; the donor was told from shared clones. In this chain, TRBV21-1 is recombined with TRBJ2-4; the table's TRBD1 call for D was not verified on the DNA. TRBV21-1 is a documented pseudogene. DNA sequence: TGTGCCAGCAGCACCTGGACAGGGACGATCGCCAAAAACATTCAGTACTTC. The resulting protein is CASSTWTGTIAKNIQYF.